This T cell receptor beta chain was sequenced for a study of cytotoxic CD8 clonotypes in ibrutinib-treated CLL. Study as a whole: Of the patients, 10 to 12 were relapsed/refractory, some 15 treatment-naive and under 18 IGHV unmutated. Notes on the study in general: Sampling times (in sustained-remission versus progressing patients) were not the same. At progression, clonality fell back toward baseline after rising at ibrutinib response. Contraction or stability on treatment was seen for public clonotypes, which were uncommon.

As concerns this clone: Its antigen is undetermined.

Data came from immunoSEQ multiplex PCR; TCRdb stores just in-frame clones and leaves some out. The table shows approximately 120,000 clones, with 80% to 85% occurring only once. This material consisted of PBMCs, taken after 24 months of ibrutinib treatment. This clonotype was obtained from a human donor with chronic lymphocytic leukemia.

This chain's CDR3 is CASSGPPGLLKGWETQYF. CDR3 coding DNA: TGTGCCAGCAGTGGACCCCCGGGACTTCTAAAGGGGTGGGAGACCCAGTACTTC. The gene calls are TRBV6-1 and TRBJ2-5; maybe TRBD2 (6 bases). Germline values: CDR1 MNHNS, CDR2 SASEGT. The CDR3 loop spans 18 amino acids. V was trimmed by 4 bases and J by 5 bases, leaving 26 bases between them.